What follows is one T cell receptor beta chain and its context. Its antigen is unknown. The source of the sample is a study of lymphopenia after photon versus proton radiotherapy. This CDR3 is 14 amino acids long. Germline lookup yields CDR1 SGHTA and CDR2 FQGNSA. With 6 bases removed from V and 1 base from J, the gap between germline ends came to 12 bases. Libraries were prepared by immunoSEQ multiplex PCR; TCRdb keeps only in-frame clonotypes and omits some of them. The table lists roughly 57,000 clones, around 82% of them singletons, with 25% to 35% in the top ten. Findings and limits, study-wide: Larger post-nadir TCR diversity loss correlated inversely with survival in deceased patients.

The V and J genes are TRBV7-2 and TRBJ1-1; the D gene is possibly TRBD1 (5 bases). The material was peripheral blood, obtained from a patient treated with photon-based radiotherapy. This sequence was found in a man aged 50 to 60 with gastric cancer. This CDR3 is CASREKGRNTEAFF. CDR3 nucleotides: TGTGCCAGCAGAGAAAAGGGGAGGAACACTGAAGCTTTCTTT.